This entry lists 25 T cell receptor beta chains sequenced from one sample in a study of tissue T cells after allogeneic stem cell transplantation. TCRdb's table, derived via immunoSEQ multiplex PCR, lists solely in-frame clones and lacks some. This sample has around 8,000 clones, with 40% to 60% found just once. Indicated time point: mouse harvest day 7 after allogeneic transplant. Each mouse received 10^7 T-cell-depleted marrow cells plus 10^6 splenic CD5+ T cells by tail vein. Sequencing used gut tissue. These receptor sequences come from a female BALB/c mouse given C57BL/6 T cells with graft-versus-host disease after an allogeneic hematopoietic cell transplant.

Concerning this clone: Mouse gene names and germline throughout. The read ends 1 residue before the CDR3 terminus; that terminus is restored from the germline J gene. The chain couples TRBV3 to TRBJ2-2, with 9 bases identical to TRBD1. The CDR3 spans 14 residues. With V trimmed by 6 bases and J by 6 bases, 5 bases remained unmatched. Germline assignment: CDR1 SNHLY and CDR2 FYNGKV (reference sequence). The chain's CDR3 is CASRTGTGSGQLYF. Partial CDR3 DNA: TGTGCCAGCAGGACCGGGACAGGGTCCGGGCAGCTCTAC.

This clone was seen only a few times. These gene names are mouse names. The CDR3 end falls 1 residue outside the read, so it is completed with the germline J gene. This chain uses TRBV13-3 with TRBJ2-4; 8 bases fit TRBD2. The ends lost 2 bases at V and 4 bases at J; junction bases unmatched: 0. The CDR3 contains 13 residues. Germline CDR1 and CDR2: NNHDY and SYVADS. CDR3 bases read: TGTGCCAGCAGTGACTGGGGGGAAAACACCTTGTAC. Encoded protein: CASSDWGENTLY. The whole CDR3 sequence is CASSDWGENTLYF.

Comment on this clone: The germline and genes are mouse ones. Coverage ceases 1 residue before the CDR3 finishes, and the germline J gene fills in the end. This chain connects TRBV3 to TRBJ2-3; a possible D gene is TRBD1 (7 bases). The V gene's germline CDR1 is SNHLY and CDR2 FYNGKV (reference sequence). The CDR3 is made up of 15 amino acids. V was cut by 2 bases and J by 1 base, with 10 bases left in between. CDR3 loop: CASSLRGGGAETLYF. The sequenced CDR3 bases are TGTGCCAGCAGCTTAAGAGGGGGCGGTGCAGAAACGCTGTAT.

On this clone itself: All gene names here are mouse names. The DNA ends 1 residue before the CDR3 does, and the rest of the CDR3 is filled in from the germline J gene. The V and J genes are TRBV16 and TRBJ1-2; D unclear. The CDR3 consists of 13 residues. V was cut by 3 bases and J by 3 bases, with 8 bases left in between. The V gene's germline CDR1 is SGHSA and CDR2 FRNQAP. The covered CDR3 bases are TGTGCAAGCAGCTTTCGGGAGGACTCCGACTACACC. It specifies CASSFREDSDYT. The CDR3 in full is CASSFREDSDYTF.

Comments on this clone: The gene names given are mouse names. The sequenced fragment ends 1 residue before the CDR3 boundary, so the rest is inferred from the germline J gene. The chain employs TRBV3 and TRBJ2-7, with D possibly TRBD2 on 6 matching bases. Trimming removed 5 bases at V and 3 bases at J, with 11 bases between. This CDR3 is built from 13 residues. In germline, CDR1 is SNHLY, CDR2 FYNGKV (reference sequence). CDR3 DNA, as far as it was read: TGTGCCAGCAGCACGGGACTAAACTATGAACAGTAC. Translation: CASSTGLNYEQY. The full CDR3 is CASSTGLNYEQYF. Together with reference TRBV3 and TRBJ2-7, the CDR3 gives the full variable domain: GPKVLQIPSHQIIDMGQMVTLNCDPVSNHLYFYWYKQILGQQMEFLVNFYNGKVMEKSKLFKDQFSVERPDGSYFTLKIQPTALEDSAVYFCASSTGLNYEQYFGPGTRLTVL.

This clone appeared a single time. The genes are named according to mouse. With the read ending 1 residue before the CDR3 end, the germline J gene is used to fill in that end. The chain employs TRBV12-1 and TRBJ2-4; D could derive from TRBD1 or TRBD2 (6 bases each). Germline V gives CDR1 SGHSN, CDR2 HYEKVE. V gave up 0 bases and J gave up 7 bases, with 10 bases separating them. The CDR3 spans 13 residues. The CDR3 sequence is CASSLERGDTLYF. The covered CDR3 bases are TGTGCCAGCTCTCTCGAGAGGGGGGACACCTTGTAC. Looking up the rest from reference TRBV12-1 and TRBJ2-4 gives the full variable domain: DSGVVQSPRHIIKEKGGRSVLTCIPISGHSNVVWYQQTLGKELKFLIQHYEKVERDKGFLPSRFSVQQFDDYHSEMNMSALELEDSAMYFCASSLERGDTLYFGAGTRLSVL.

About this clone: Gene and germline names: mouse. The CDR3 end falls 1 residue outside the read, so it is completed with the germline J gene. This chain links TRBV23 with TRBJ2-4; TRBD2 is taken as the D call from the table, unchecked against the DNA. The germline V gene has CDR1 KGHTA and CDR2 FQNQQP. The CDR3 runs to 15 residues. The covered CDR3 bases are TGCTCCAGCAGGGACTGGGGGGCTAGTCAAAACACCTTGTAC. This sequence encodes CSSRDWGASQNTLY. The CDR3 in full is CSSRDWGASQNTLYF.

A few counts support this clone. Gene names refer to mouse genes. The sequenced fragment ends 1 residue before the CDR3 boundary, so the rest is inferred from the germline J gene. The V gene is TRBV24, the J gene TRBJ1-2; the D is unclear. The V gene lost 6 bases and the J gene lost 0 bases, with 8 bases spanning the gap. CDR3 length: 13 residues. Germline V gives CDR1 KGHTA, CDR2 FRNEEI. Here the CDR3 reads CASSPGPNSDYTF. The covered CDR3 bases are TGTGCCAGCAGCCCCGGACCAAACTCCGACTACACC.

By share, this clone counts as medium-sized (0.01 to 0.1%). The germline and genes are mouse ones. The read stops 1 residue short of the end of the CDR3; the missing end is completed from the germline J gene. The chain is built from TRBV12-2 and TRBJ2-7, with 10 bases identical to TRBD1. Germline-derived CDR1 and CDR2 are SGHLS and HYDKME. This CDR3 region has 15 residues. Unmatched junction bases numbered 4, after V lost 1 base and J lost 2 bases. The sequenced part of the CDR3 DNA is TGTGCCAGCTCTCTAACCGGGACAGGGGCCTATGAACAGTAC. Protein product: CASSLTGTGAYEQY. The whole CDR3 region reads CASSLTGTGAYEQYF.

With regard to this clone: Germline and genes: mouse. The CDR3 is cut off 1 residue early in the read; its end comes from the germline J gene. This chain joins TRBV3 and TRBJ2-1; 13 bases fit TRBD2. The CDR3 is 15 amino acids. Germline CDR1 and CDR2: SNHLY and FYNGKV (reference sequence). V lost 5 bases to trimming and J lost 6 bases; unmatched junction nucleotides: 4. The covered CDR3 bases are TGTGCCAGCAGCCCTGGACTGGGGGGGCGTGCTGAGCAGTTC. As protein: CASSPGLGGRAEQF. From start to end, the CDR3 is CASSPGLGGRAEQFF.

In the case of this clone: Genes and germline are mouse. Read data end 1 residue before the CDR3 end; the end is taken from the germline J gene. The chain recombines TRBV3 with TRBJ2-5, with TRBD1 as a possible D gene (6 bases). This CDR3 is built from 13 residues. Trimming left V 1 base short and J 6 bases short, with 8 bases between. Per germline, CDR1 SNHLY and CDR2 FYNGKV (reference sequence). The DNA read from the CDR3 is TGTGCCAGCAGCTTAGAGGGGGTGGACACCCAGTAC. This gives the protein CASSLEGVDTQY. The full-length CDR3 reads as CASSLEGVDTQYF.

Of note for this clone: Gene and germline names: mouse. The read is 1 residue too short to cover the CDR3 end, so that end is filled in from the germline J gene. The gene calls are TRBV26 and TRBJ2-2; 8 nucleotides agree with TRBD2. J lost 1 base, V lost 8 bases, and 3 bases had no gene match. The germline CDR1 and CDR2 sequences are KGHPV and FQNQEV (reference sequence). The CDR3 extends over 14 amino acids. The CDR3 DNA, read in part, is TGTGCCAGCGTGACTGGGGTAAACACCGGGCAGCTCTAC. It specifies CASVTGVNTGQLY. The CDR3 in full is CASVTGVNTGQLYF.

This clone is medium-sized in the sample. The genes and germline here are from mouse. The CDR3 end falls 1 residue outside the read, so it is completed with the germline J gene. This chain uses TRBV26 with TRBJ1-3; no clear D gene. The germline V gene has CDR1 KGHPV and CDR2 FQNQEV (reference sequence). There are 13 residues in the CDR3. V was cut by 1 base and J by 7 bases, with 8 bases left in between. The CDR3 loop reads CASSLLGPNTLYF. The covered CDR3 bases are TGTGCCAGCAGTCTGTTAGGGCCGAATACGCTCTAT.

As regards this clone: Gene labels here are mouse ones. The read stops 1 residue short of the end of the CDR3; the missing end is completed from the germline J gene. The chain joins TRBV26 to TRBJ2-1, with 10 bases lining up with TRBD2. From germline, CDR1 is KGHPV and CDR2 FQNQEV (reference sequence). This CDR3 spans 14 amino acids. V was pared by 4 bases and J by 7 bases, with 4 bases of the junction left unmatched. CDR3 DNA, as far as it was read: TGTGCCAGCAGTCCGACTGGGGGGAGGGCTGAGCAGTTC. It yields the protein CASSPTGGRAEQF. From start to end, the CDR3 is CASSPTGGRAEQFF.

This clone was counted between two and nine times. Germline and genes: mouse. The read is 1 residue too short to cover the CDR3 end, so that end is filled in from the germline J gene. The chain employs TRBV12-2 and TRBJ1-3, with no clear D. Germline CDR1 reads SGHLS; CDR2 reads HYDKME. The V and J ends lost 0 bases and 0 bases respectively, with 5 bases between them. CDR3 length: 14 residues. CDR3 amino acids: CASSLGNSGNTLYF. The sequenced part of the CDR3 DNA is TGTGCCAGCTCTCTCGGGAATTCTGGAAATACGCTCTAT.

Regarding this clone: Any gene name here is a mouse gene name. The read is 1 residue too short to cover the CDR3 end, so that end is filled in from the germline J gene. The gene calls are TRBV15 and TRBJ2-7; 7 nucleotides match TRBD1. This CDR3 spans 13 amino acids. Germline CDR1 reads SGHND; CDR2 reads FRSKSL. The trim removed 6 bases at V and 2 bases at J, leaving 4 bases unmatched. The CDR3 DNA, read in part, is TGTGCCAGCAGCCACGGGACAGCCTATGAACAGTAC. Translated: CASSHGTAYEQY. The entire CDR3 reads CASSHGTAYEQYF.

With regard to this clone: Gene and germline names: mouse. The missing CDR3 end, 1 residue past where the read stops, is filled in from the germline J gene. This chain connects TRBV15 to TRBJ2-1; D gene uncertain. The V end was cut by 2 bases, the J end by 3 bases, with 5 bases between. Germline lookup yields CDR1 SGHND and CDR2 FRSKSL. The CDR3 extends over 13 amino acids. The part of the CDR3 DNA that was read is TGTGCCAGCAGTTTAAACATCTATGCTGAGCAGTTC. It translates to CASSLNIYAEQF. The whole CDR3 is CASSLNIYAEQFF.

Turning to this clone: Mouse names are used for the genes. The missing CDR3 end, 1 residue past where the read stops, is filled in from the germline J gene. The chain employs TRBV19 and TRBJ2-1; D uncertain. Germline CDR1 is FNHDT and CDR2 is SITEND (reference sequence). Trimming took off 4 bases at V and 0 bases at J, with 11 bases between the two ends. The CDR3 has 15 residues. The chain's CDR3 is CASSALTNNYAEQFF. The DNA read from the CDR3 is TGTGCCAGCAGTGCTCTGACAAATAACTATGCTGAGCAGTTC.

Note on this clone: Germline and genes: mouse. The CDR3 extends 1 residue past the end of the read, so its final part is completed from the germline J gene. The chain has TRBV23 and TRBJ1-1; the tabulated D call, TRBD1, remains unverified against the DNA. Germline CDR1 is KGHTA and CDR2 is FQNQQP. The CDR3 has 12 amino acids. CDR3 in amino acids: CSSRGQEGEVFF. Incomplete CDR3 DNA: TGCTCCAGCAGAGGACAGGAGGGAGAAGTCTTC.

A word on this clone: Gene names and germline match the mouse. The CDR3 is cut off 1 residue early in the read; its end comes from the germline J gene. This rearrangement joins TRBV15 to TRBJ1-1; D is undetermined. CDR1 SGHND and CDR2 FRSKSL come from the germline V gene. The CDR3 runs to 12 residues. V was cut by 7 bases and J by 1 base, with 7 bases left in between. CDR3 DNA, as far as it was read: TGTGCCAGCACCGCAGGGAACACAGAAGTCTTC. Protein product: CASTAGNTEVF. The whole CDR3 sequence reads CASTAGNTEVFF.

With respect to this clone: Gene and germline names: mouse. CDR3 residues: CASSLSPGEDERLFF. The DNA read from the CDR3 is TGTGCCAGCAGTCTGTCCCCAGGGGAAGACGAAAGATTATTT. The V and J genes are TRBV26 and TRBJ1-4; possible D gene TRBD1, 6 bases. The CDR3 extends 1 residue past the end of the read, so its final part is completed from the germline J gene. V dropped 0 bases and J dropped 6 bases, with 11 bases sitting between them. This CDR3 has 15 residues. The V gene's germline CDR1 is KGHPV and CDR2 FQNQEV (reference sequence).

Details on this clone: Mouse names are used for the genes. The CDR3 bases that were read are TGTGCCAGCAGTCTGGAGGGGCGGGCTGAGCAGTTC. Its protein product is CASSLEGRAEQF. The full CDR3 protein is CASSLEGRAEQFF. The rearrangement links TRBV26 to TRBJ2-1; TRBD1 or TRBD2 may be the D gene (5 bases each). The read terminates 1 residue before the CDR3 end, so the remaining end is supplied by the germline J gene. The CDR3 is 13 residues long. V was cut by 2 bases and J by 7 bases, with 9 bases left in between. Germline CDR1 KGHPV, CDR2 FQNQEV (reference sequence).

As concerns this clone: Gene names follow the mouse nomenclature. Read data end 1 residue before the CDR3 end; the end is taken from the germline J gene. The V call is TRBV26, the J call TRBJ1-2; D ambiguous. Per germline, CDR1 KGHPV and CDR2 FQNQEV (reference sequence). V was clipped by 2 bases and J by 2 bases, with 9 bases between them. This CDR3 comprises 14 residues. The CDR3 protein is CASSLPSRNSDYTF. The CDR3 DNA, read in part, is TGTGCCAGCAGTCTGCCAAGTCGGAACTCCGACTACACC.

As for this clone: Genes and germline come from the mouse. With the read ending 1 residue before the CDR3 end, the germline J gene is used to fill in that end. The chain links TRBV26 to TRBJ1-3, with D unresolved. Germline V gene sequence: CDR1 KGHPV, CDR2 FQNQEV (reference sequence). The CDR3 runs 14 residues. Trimming removed 4 bases from V and 0 bases from J, with 7 bases in between. CDR3 sequence: CASSPSNSGNTLYF. CDR3 DNA, as far as it was read: TGTGCCAGCAGTCCCTCAAATTCTGGAAATACGCTCTAT.

By share, this clone counts as medium-sized. The gene names here belong to mouse. Sequencing ends 1 residue short of the CDR3 end; the germline J gene provides the rest. The chain uses TRBV29 and TRBJ2-2, with D possibly being TRBD1 or TRBD2 (5 bases each). The CDR3 length is 13 residues. V dropped 1 base and J dropped 6 bases, with 6 bases sitting between them. CDR1 and CDR2 (germline): MSHET, SYDVDS. The covered CDR3 bases are TGTGCTAGCAGTTTATGGGGGTCCGGGCAGCTCTAC. Amino acids: CASSLWGSGQLY. The CDR3 in its entirety is CASSLWGSGQLYF.